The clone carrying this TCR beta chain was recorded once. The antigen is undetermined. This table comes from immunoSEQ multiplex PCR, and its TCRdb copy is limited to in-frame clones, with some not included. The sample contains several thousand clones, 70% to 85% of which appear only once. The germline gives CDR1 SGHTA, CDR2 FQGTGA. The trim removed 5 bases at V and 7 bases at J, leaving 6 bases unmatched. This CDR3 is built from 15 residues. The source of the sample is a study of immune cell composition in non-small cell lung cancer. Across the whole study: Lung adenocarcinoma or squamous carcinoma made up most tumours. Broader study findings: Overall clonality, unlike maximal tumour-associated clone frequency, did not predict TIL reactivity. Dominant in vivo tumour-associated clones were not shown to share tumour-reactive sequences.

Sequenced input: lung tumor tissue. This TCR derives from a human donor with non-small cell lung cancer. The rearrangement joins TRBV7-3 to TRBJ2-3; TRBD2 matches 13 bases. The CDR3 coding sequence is TGTGCCAGCAGCCCAACTAGCGGGAGGGGATATACGCAGTATTTT. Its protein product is CASSPTSGRGYTQYF. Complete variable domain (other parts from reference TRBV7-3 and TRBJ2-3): GAGVSQTPSNKVTEKGKYVELRCDPISGHTALYWYRQSLGQGPEFLIYFQGTGAADDSGLPNDRFFAVRPEGSVSTLKIQRTERGDSAVYLCASSPTSGRGYTQYFGPGTRLTVL.